This is a list of T cell receptor beta chains from one sample in a study of monozygotic twins with inflammatory bowel disease. For each CDR3 protein, TCRdb gives one entry from its re-call of the 5' RACE reads, without DNA. Its table lists 150,000 to 200,000 distinct CDR3 sequences. Sequencing was done on a sample of blood. The receptor source for this set is a human donor with ulcerative colitis or Crohn's disease, or a healthy co-twin of an affected twin (not recorded which). Both conserved end residues are part of each CDR3.

j_call,v_call,cdr3_length,cdr3_aa
TRBJ2-5,TRBV5-1,12,CASSLDQETQYF
TRBJ2-3,TRBV7-3,14,CASSLMGVGDTQYF
TRBJ2-2,TRBV20-1,14,CSATDRGPTGELFF
TRBJ2-7,TRBV5-1,14,CASRYTGTNYEQYF
TRBJ2-2,TRBV10-3,14,CAISESTNSGELFF
TRBJ2-5,TRBV27,15,CASSFLDRAKETQYF
TRBJ2-7,TRBV12-3/TRBV12-4,15,CASSRTSGSSYEQYF
TRBJ2-1,TRBV11-1,18,CASSLEGLAGGPGNEQFF
TRBJ2-2,TRBV5-1,12,CASSLVGRELFF
TRBJ2-5,TRBV5-6,15,CASSPGTFQQETQYF
TRBJ2-1,TRBV7-3,17,CASSLTPDRVIYNEQFF
TRBJ2-7,TRBV29-1,12,CSVEAGGPQQYF
TRBJ2-5,TRBV20-1,13,CSAPHGVQETQYF
TRBJ2-1,TRBV18,16,CASSRYRGEAYNEQFF
TRBJ2-5,TRBV7-3,13,CASSWTREETQYF
TRBJ1-2,TRBV28,16,CASSGRGPEHYYGYTF
TRBJ2-3,TRBV7-2,22,CASRYTGTSLLPLNSLTDTQYF
TRBJ1-5,TRBV28,15,CASSYIQGAGQPQHF
TRBJ1-2,TRBV18,16,CASSPPLKGFDYGYTF
TRBJ2-1,TRBV15,19,CATSKVLTSGRNVPNEQFF
TRBJ2-7,TRBV20-1,14,CSASGRQGDYEQYF
TRBJ2-1,TRBV11-2,16,CASSSILAGQNNEQFF
TRBJ2-3,TRBV5-4,13,CASSKDSTDTQYF
TRBJ1-4,TRBV3-1,14,CASSPRDREEKLFF
TRBJ2-5,TRBV7-2,15,CASSLNRGYQETQYF
TRBJ2-1,TRBV14,16,CASSQPSGGPYNEQFF
TRBJ2-4,TRBV23-1,14,CASRAGDAKNIQYF
TRBJ1-1,TRBV24-1,16,CATSDPPTGGRTEAFF
TRBJ2-7,TRBV20-1,12,CSADSSTYEQYF
TRBJ2-1,TRBV20-1,16,CSANPARPRRGDEQFF
TRBJ2-6,TRBV2,14,CAMGRANGANVLTF